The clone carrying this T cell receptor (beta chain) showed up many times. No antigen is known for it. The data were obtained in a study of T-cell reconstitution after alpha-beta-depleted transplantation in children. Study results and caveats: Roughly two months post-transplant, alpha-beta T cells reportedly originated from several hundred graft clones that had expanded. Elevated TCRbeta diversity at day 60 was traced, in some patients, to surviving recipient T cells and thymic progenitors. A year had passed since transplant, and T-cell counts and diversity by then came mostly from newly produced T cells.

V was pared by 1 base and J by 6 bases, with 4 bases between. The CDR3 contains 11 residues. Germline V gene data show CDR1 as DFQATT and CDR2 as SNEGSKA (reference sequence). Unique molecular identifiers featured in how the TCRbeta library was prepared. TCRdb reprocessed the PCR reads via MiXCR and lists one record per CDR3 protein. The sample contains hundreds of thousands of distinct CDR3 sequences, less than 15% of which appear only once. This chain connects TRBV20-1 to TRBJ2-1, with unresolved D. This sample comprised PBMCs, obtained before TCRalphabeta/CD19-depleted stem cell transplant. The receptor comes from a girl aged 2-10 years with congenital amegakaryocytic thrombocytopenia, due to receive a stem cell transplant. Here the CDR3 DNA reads TGCAGTGCTAGAGGTCCCAATGAGCAGTTCTTC. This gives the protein CSARGPNEQFF.